Described below is a single T cell receptor (beta chain) sequence and its context. This sample is part of a study of technical replicates of blood from a few donors. Libraries were prepared by immunoSEQ multiplex PCR; TCRdb keeps only in-frame clonotypes and omits some of them. This sample carries some 63,000 clones, more than 75% of them seen once, and the ten largest clones take more than 4%. Trimming cost V 3 bases and J 3 bases; bases outside gene matches: 8. The CDR3 sequence is 16 residues long. The germline V gene has CDR1 LNHDA and CDR2 SQIVND (reference sequence). The TCR was taken from a human donor in good health. Some clones in this sample may be carry-over from other donors' samples. This sequence joins TRBV19 and TRBJ1-5, with 7 bases lining up with TRBD1. Sequencing used PBMCs. CDR3: CASSIPTGRPNQPQHF. The CDR3 DNA reads TGTGCCAGTAGTATCCCGACAGGGCGGCCCAATCAGCCCCAGCATTTT.